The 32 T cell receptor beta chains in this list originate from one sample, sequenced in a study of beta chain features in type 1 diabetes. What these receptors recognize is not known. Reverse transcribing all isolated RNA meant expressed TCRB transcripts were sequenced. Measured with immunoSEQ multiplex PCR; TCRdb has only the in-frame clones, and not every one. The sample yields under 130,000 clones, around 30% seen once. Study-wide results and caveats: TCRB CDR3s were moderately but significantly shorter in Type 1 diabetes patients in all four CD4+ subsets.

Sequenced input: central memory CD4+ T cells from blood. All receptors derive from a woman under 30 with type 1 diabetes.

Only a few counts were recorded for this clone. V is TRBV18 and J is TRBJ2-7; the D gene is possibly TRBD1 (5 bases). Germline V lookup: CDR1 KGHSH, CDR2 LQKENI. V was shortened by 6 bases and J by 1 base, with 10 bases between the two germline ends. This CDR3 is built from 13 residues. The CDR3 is CASSPDSSYEQYV. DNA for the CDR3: TGTGCCAGCTCGCCAGACAGTTCCTACGAGCAGTACGTC.

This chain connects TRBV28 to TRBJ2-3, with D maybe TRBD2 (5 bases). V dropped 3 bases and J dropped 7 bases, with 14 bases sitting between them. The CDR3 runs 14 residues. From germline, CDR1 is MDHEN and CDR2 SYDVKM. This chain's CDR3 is CASSFGGSTHTQYF. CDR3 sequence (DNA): TGTGCCAGCAGTTTTGGCGGGTCAACACATACGCAGTATTTT.

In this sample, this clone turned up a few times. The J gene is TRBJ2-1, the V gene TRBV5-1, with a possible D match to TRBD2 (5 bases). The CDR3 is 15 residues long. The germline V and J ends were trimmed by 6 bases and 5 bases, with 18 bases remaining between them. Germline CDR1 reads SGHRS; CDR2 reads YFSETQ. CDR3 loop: CASTNRAETNNEQFF. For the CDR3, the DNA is TGCGCCAGCACCAACAGAGCGGAGACCAACAATGAGCAGTTCTTC.

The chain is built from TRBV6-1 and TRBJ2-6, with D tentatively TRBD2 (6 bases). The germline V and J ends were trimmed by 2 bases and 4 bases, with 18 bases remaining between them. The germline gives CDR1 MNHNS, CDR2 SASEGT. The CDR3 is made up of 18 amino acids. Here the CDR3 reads CASSERVREVSGANVLTF. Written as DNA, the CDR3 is TGTGCCAGCAGTGAACGGGTCAGGGAGGTATCCGGGGCCAACGTCCTGACTTTC.

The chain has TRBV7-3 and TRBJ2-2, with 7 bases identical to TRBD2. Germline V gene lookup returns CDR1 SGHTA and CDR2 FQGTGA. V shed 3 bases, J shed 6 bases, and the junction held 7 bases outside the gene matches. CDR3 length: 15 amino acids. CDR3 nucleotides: TGTGCCAGCAGCTTCGGGGCGGGAGTTCCCGGGGAGCTGTTTTTT. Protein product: CASSFGAGVPGELFF.

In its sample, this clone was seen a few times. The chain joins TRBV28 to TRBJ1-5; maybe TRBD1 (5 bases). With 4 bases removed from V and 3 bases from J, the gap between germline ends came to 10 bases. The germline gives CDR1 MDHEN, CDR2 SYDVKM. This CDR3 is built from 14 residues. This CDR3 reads CASSSETDNQPQHF. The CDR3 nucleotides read TGTGCCAGCAGTTCGGAGACAGACAATCAGCCCCAGCATTTT.

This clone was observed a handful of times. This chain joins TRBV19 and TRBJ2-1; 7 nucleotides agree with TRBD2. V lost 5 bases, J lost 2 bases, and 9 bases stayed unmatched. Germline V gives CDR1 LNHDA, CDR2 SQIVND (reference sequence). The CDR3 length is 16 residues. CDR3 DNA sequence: TGTGCCAGTAGTCCTCTTGGGAGGGCGACCTACAATGAGCAGTTCTTC. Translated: CASSPLGRATYNEQFF.

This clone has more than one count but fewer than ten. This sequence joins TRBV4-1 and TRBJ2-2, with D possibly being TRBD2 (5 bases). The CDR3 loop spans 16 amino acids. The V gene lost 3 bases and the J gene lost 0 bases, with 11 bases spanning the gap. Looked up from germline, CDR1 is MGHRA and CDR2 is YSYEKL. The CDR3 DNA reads TGCGCCAGCAGCCACATAGGGAGTGCGAACACCGGGGAGCTGTTTTTT. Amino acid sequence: CASSHIGSANTGELFF.

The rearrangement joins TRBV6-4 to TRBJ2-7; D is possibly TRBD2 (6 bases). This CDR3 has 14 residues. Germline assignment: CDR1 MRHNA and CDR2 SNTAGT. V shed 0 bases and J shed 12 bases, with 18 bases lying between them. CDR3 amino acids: CASSDSLGTPDRYF. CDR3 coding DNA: TGTGCCAGCAGTGACTCGCTGGGGACTCCCGATAGGTACTTC.

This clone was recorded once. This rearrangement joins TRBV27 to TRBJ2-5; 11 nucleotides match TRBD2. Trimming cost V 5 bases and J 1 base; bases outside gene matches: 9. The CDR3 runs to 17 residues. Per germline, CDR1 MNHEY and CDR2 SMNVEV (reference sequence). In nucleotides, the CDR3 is TGTGCCAGCAGTCCGGCTAGCGGGAGGCTCATCCAAGAGACCCAGTACTTC. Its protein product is CASSPASGRLIQETQYF.

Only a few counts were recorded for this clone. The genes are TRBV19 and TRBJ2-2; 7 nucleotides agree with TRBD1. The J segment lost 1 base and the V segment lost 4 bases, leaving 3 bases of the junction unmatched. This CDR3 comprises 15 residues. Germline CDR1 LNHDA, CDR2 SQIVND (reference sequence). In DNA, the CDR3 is TGTGCCAGTAGTAAAGGGGACAGGAACACCGGGGAGCTGTTTTTT. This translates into CASSKGDRNTGELFF.

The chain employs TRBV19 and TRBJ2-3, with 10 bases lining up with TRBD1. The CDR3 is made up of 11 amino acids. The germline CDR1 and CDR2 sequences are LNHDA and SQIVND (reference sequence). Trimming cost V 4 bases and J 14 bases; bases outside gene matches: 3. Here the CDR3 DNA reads TGTGCCAGTAGTACAGGACAGGGGGTGTATTTT. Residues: CASSTGQGVYF. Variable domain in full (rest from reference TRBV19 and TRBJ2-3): DGGITQSPKYLFRKEGQNVTLSCEQNLNHDAMYWYRQDPGQGLRLIYYSQIVNDFQKGDIAEGYSVSREKKESFPLTVTSAQKNPTAFYLCASSTGQGVYFGPGTRLTVL.

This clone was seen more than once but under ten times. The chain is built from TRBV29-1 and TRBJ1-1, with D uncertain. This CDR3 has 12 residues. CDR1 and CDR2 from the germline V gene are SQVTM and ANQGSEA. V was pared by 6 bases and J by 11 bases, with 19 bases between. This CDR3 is CSVMRESTRAFF. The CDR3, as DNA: TGCAGCGTCATGAGGGAATCAACAAGGGCTTTCTTT.

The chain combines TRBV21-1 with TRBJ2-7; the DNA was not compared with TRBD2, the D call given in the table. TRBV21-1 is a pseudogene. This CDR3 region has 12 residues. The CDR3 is CATRSGGGGQYV. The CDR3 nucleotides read TGTGCCACCAGATCGGGAGGGGGGGGGCAGTACGTC.

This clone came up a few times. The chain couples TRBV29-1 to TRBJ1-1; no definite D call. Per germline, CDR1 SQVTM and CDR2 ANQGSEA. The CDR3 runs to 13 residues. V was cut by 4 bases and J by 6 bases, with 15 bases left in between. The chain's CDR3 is CSVVKHEGAEAFF. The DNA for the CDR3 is TGCAGCGTTGTAAAACATGAGGGAGCTGAAGCTTTCTTT.

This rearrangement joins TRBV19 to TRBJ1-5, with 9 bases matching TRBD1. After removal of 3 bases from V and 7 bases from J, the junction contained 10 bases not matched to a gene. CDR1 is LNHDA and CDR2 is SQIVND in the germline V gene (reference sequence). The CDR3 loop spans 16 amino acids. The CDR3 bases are TGTGCCAGTAGTATTCAAAGCACAGGGGGCGGGCAGCCCCAGCATTTT. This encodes CASSIQSTGGGQPQHF.

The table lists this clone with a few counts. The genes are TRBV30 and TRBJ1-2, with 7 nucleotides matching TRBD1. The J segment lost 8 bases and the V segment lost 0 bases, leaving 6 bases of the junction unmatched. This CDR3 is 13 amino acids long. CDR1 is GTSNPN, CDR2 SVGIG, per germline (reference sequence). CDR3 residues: CAWSVQGFDGYTF. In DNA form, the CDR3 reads TGTGCCTGGAGTGTACAGGGGTTCGACGGCTACACCTTC.

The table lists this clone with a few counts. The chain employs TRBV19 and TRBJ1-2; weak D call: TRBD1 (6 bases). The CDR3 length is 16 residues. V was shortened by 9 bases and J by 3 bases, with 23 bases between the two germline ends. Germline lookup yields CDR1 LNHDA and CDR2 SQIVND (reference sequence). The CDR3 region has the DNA TGTGCCAGGTCATTGGGGTTACAGGGTATTTACTATGGCTACACCTTC. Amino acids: CARSLGLQGIYYGYTF.

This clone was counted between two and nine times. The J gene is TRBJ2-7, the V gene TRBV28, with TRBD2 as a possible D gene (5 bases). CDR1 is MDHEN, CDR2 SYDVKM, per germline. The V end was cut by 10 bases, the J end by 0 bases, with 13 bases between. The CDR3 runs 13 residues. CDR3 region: CAIRRGSSYEQYF. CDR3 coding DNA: TGTGCCATCAGACGGGGAAGCTCCTACGAGCAGTACTTC. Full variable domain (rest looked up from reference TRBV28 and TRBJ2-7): DVKVTQSSRYLVKRTGEKVFLECVQDMDHENMFWYRQDPGLGLRLIYFSYDVKMKEKGDIPEGYSVSREKKERFSLILESASTNQTSMYLCAIRRGSSYEQYFGPGTRLTVT.

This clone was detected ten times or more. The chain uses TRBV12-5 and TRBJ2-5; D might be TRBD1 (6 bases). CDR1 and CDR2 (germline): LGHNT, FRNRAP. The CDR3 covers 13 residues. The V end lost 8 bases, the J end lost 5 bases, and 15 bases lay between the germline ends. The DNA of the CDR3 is TGTGCTAGTCAAGGATATACAGGGGAGACCCAGTACTTC. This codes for CASQGYTGETQYF.

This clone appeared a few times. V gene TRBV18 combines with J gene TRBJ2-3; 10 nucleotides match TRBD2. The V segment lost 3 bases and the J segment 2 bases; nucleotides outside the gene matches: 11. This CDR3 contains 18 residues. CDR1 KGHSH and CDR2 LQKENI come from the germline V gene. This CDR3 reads CASSPLIAGGTTTDTQYF. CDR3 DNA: TGTGCCAGCTCACCTCTGATAGCGGGAGGCACCACCACAGATACGCAGTATTTT. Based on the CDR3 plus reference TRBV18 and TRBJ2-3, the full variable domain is NAGVMQNPRHLVRRRGQEARLRCSPMKGHSHVYWYRQLPEEGLKFMVYLQKENIIDESGMPKERFSAEFPKEGPSILRIQQVVRGDSAAYFCASSPLIAGGTTTDTQYFGPGTRLTVL.

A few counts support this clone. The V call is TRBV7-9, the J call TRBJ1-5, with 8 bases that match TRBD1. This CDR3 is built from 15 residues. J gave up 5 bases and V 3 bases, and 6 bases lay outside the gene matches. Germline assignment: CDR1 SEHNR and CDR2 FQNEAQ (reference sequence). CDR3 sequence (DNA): TGTGCCAGCAGCTTCAGGGACAGGCTTTATCAGCCCCAGCATTTT. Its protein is CASSFRDRLYQPQHF.

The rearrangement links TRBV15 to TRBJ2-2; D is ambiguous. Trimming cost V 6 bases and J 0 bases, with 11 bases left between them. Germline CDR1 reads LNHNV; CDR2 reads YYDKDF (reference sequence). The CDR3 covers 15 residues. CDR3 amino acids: CATRRSRANTGELFF. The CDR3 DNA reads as TGTGCCACCAGGCGGAGTCGAGCGAACACCGGGGAGCTGTTTTTT.

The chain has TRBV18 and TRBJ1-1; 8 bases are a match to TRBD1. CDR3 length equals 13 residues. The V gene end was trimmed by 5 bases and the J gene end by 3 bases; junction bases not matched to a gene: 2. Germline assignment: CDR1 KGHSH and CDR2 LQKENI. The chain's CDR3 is CASSAGQDTEAFF. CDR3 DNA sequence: TGTGCCAGCTCAGCGGGACAGGACACTGAAGCTTTCTTT.

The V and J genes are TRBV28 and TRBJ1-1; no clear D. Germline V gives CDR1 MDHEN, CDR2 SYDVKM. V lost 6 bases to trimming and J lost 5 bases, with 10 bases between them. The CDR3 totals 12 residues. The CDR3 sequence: CASSLMTTEAFF. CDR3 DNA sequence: TGTGCCAGCAGCCTAATGACTACTGAAGCTTTCTTT.

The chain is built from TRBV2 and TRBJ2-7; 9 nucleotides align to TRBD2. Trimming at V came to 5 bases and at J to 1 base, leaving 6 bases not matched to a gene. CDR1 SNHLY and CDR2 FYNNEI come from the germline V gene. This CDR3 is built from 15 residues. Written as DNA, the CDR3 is TGTGCCAGCAGTCCCCTAGCGGGAATGTCCTACGAGCAGTACGTC. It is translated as CASSPLAGMSYEQYV.

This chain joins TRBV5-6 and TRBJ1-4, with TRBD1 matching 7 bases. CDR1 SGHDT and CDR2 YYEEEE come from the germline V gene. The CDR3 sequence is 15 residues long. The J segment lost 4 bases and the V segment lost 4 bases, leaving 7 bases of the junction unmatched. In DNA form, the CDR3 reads TGTGCCAGCAGCGTACAGGGGATTAGTAATGAAAAACTGTTTTTT. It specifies CASSVQGISNEKLFF.

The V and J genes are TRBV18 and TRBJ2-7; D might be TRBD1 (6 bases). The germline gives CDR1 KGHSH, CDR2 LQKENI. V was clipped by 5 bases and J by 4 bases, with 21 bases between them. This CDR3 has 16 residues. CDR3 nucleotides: TGTGCCAGCTCATCTTTGGACAGTGTCGTTTCTTACGAGCAGTACTTC. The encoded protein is CASSSLDSVVSYEQYF.

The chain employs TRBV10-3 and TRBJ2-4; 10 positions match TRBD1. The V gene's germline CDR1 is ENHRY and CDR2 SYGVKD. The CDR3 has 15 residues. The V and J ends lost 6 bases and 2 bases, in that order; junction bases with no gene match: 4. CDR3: CAISGQGGSKNIQYF. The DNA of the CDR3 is TGTGCCATCAGCGGACAGGGGGGATCCAAAAACATTCAGTACTTC.

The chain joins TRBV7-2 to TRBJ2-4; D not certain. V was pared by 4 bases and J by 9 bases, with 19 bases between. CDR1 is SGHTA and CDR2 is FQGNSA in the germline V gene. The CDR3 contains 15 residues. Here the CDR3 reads CASSSSSWSRGIQYF. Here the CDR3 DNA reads TGTGCCAGCAGCTCCTCGTCCTGGTCCCGAGGCATTCAGTACTTC.

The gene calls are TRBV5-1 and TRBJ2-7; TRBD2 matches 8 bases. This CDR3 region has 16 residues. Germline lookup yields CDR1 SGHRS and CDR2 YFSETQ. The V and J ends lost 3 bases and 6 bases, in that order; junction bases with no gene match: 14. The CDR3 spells CASSSPRGTSPCEQYV. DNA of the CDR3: TGCGCCAGCAGCTCTCCTAGGGGGACTAGTCCTTGCGAGCAGTACGTC.

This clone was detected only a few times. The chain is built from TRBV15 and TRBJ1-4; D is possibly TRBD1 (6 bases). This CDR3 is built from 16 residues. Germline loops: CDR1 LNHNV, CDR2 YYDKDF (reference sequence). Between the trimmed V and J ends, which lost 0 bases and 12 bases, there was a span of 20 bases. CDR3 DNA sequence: TGTGCCACCAGCAGAGATGGCAGGGGACGGGCATTTGAACTGTTTTTT. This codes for CATSRDGRGRAFELFF.